What follows are 16 T cell receptor beta chains derived from one specimen sequenced in a study of T cell responses to AZD1222 COVID-19 vaccine. Sequenced by immunoSEQ multiplex PCR; TCRdb stores in-frame clones only, minus some. The data contain approximately 100,000 clones, around 89% of them singletons. The specimen was peripheral blood, collected on day 0 of AZD1222 vaccination. The receptors derive from an adult in good health.

The chain combines TRBV3-1 (or the pseudogene TRBV3-2) with TRBJ1-1; TRBD1 aligns across 7 bases. In germline, CDR1 is LGHDT, CDR2 YNNKEL (reference sequence). Trimming cost V 5 bases and J 3 bases; bases outside gene matches: 6. The CDR3 loop spans 14 amino acids. The CDR3 DNA reads TGTGCCAGCAGCAAGACAGGGTTGGACACTGAAGCTTTCTTT. This translates into CASSKTGLDTEAFF.

The chain combines TRBV7-9 with TRBJ1-6; D unresolved. The ends were cut back, 4 bases at V and 8 bases at J, with 12 bases in the middle. CDR3 length equals 14 residues. CDR1 and CDR2 (germline): SEHNR, FQNEAQ (reference sequence). Here the CDR3 reads CASSSTDSHSPLHF. For the CDR3, the DNA is TGTGCCAGCAGCTCCACGGACTCCCATTCACCCCTCCACTTT.

The V and J genes are TRBV7-8 and TRBJ2-3, with TRBD2 matching 8 bases. CDR3 length equals 16 residues. The germline CDR1 and CDR2 sequences are SGHVS and FQNEAQ. V was clipped by 6 bases and J by 3 bases; unmatched bases: 11. CDR3 loop: CASRGFSGANTDTQYF. CDR3 bases: TGTGCCAGCAGAGGCTTTAGCGGGGCAAATACAGATACGCAGTATTTT.

The chain has TRBV5-4 and TRBJ2-7; D is perhaps TRBD2 (7 bases). V lost 3 bases and J 5 bases, leaving 18 bases between the germline ends. Germline V gene data show CDR1 as SGHNT and CDR2 as YYREEE (reference sequence). There are 15 residues in the CDR3. The CDR3 sequence: CASSSGGQGTNEQYF. The DNA for the CDR3 is TGTGCCAGCAGCTCCGGGGGGCAGGGGACCAACGAGCAGTACTTC.

The rearrangement joins TRBV5-8 to TRBJ2-3; D is possibly TRBD2 (5 bases). The CDR3 runs to 16 residues. Per germline, CDR1 SGHTS and CDR2 YDEGEE. V was clipped by 0 bases and J by 1 base, with 12 bases between them. The CDR3 is CASSLGPGGGTDTQYF. CDR3 nucleotides: TGTGCCAGCAGCTTGGGTCCCGGAGGTGGCACAGATACGCAGTATTTT.

The V and J genes are TRBV30 and TRBJ1-6; 8 nucleotides match TRBD1. The CDR3 is 14 residues long. Germline values: CDR1 GTSNPN, CDR2 SVGIG (reference sequence). Losses at the gene ends were 4 bases for V and 7 bases for J; bases not matched to a gene: 6. The chain's CDR3 is CAWTGGGRNSPLHF. CDR3 sequence (DNA): TGTGCCTGGACAGGGGGCGGTAGGAATTCACCCCTCCACTTT.

V usage is TRBV5-1 and J usage is TRBJ1-1; a possible D gene is TRBD1 (5 bases). The CDR3 extends over 13 amino acids. Germline V gives CDR1 SGHRS, CDR2 YFSETQ. Trimming took 4 bases from V and 5 from J, leaving 12 bases between them. Written as DNA, the CDR3 is TGCGCCAGCAGCGTAACAGGTGAAACTGAAGCTTTCTTT. Protein product: CASSVTGETEAFF. The full variable domain, its missing parts supplied by reference TRBV5-1 and TRBJ1-1, is KAGVTQTPRYLIKTRGQQVTLSCSPISGHRSVSWYQQTPGQGLQFLFEYFSETQRNKGNFPGRFSGRQFSNSRSEMNVSTLELGDSALYLCASSVTGETEAFFGQGTRLTVV.

The rearrangement joins TRBV15 to TRBJ1-2; tentative D call: TRBD1 (5 bases). The V gene lost 0 bases and the J gene lost 3 bases, with 11 bases spanning the gap. The germline V gene encodes CDR1 LNHNV and CDR2 YYDKDF (reference sequence). This CDR3 contains 15 residues. CDR3 region: CATSRDQGSHYGYTF. The CDR3 nucleotides are TGTGCCACCAGCAGAGATCAGGGCAGCCACTATGGCTACACCTTC.

A note on this clone: The CDR3 does not end in the conserved phenylalanine or tryptophan, so this is likely a read error. The DNA is left out, because the CDR3 cannot be placed on it with certainty; the CDR3 is given as TCRdb lists it. This rearrangement joins TRBV20-1 to TRBJ1-2. The CDR3 numbers 11 amino acids, ends counted. Germline V gene data show CDR1 as DFQATT and CDR2 as SNEGSKA (reference sequence). The CDR3 loop reads CSARGGGGPPL.

The chain combines TRBV7-3 with TRBJ2-3; D not resolved. In germline, CDR1 is SGHTA, CDR2 FQGTGA. The CDR3 covers 15 residues. V was clipped by 0 bases and J by 3 bases, with 10 bases between them. CDR3 nucleotide sequence: TGTGCCAGCAGCTTAACAGGGTATAGTACAGATACGCAGTATTTT. Its translation: CASSLTGYSTDTQYF.

The chain joins TRBV5-1 to TRBJ1-4; D gene uncertain. V was trimmed by 4 bases and J by 2 bases, leaving 18 bases between them. The CDR3 runs 17 residues. CDR1 and CDR2 from the germline V gene are SGHRS and YFSETQ. CDR3 in amino acids: CASSRMTSGFTNEKLFF. The CDR3, as DNA: TGCGCCAGCAGCCGAATGACAAGTGGGTTCACTAATGAAAAACTGTTTTTT.

The rearrangement joins TRBV7-9 to TRBJ2-7; D might be TRBD1 or TRBD2, each matching 5 bases. CDR1 is SEHNR and CDR2 is FQNEAQ in the germline V gene (reference sequence). There are 15 residues in the CDR3. Between the trimmed V and J ends, which lost 5 bases and 0 bases, there was a span of 14 bases. The CDR3 here is CASSPRGSHSYEQYF. Written as DNA, the CDR3 is TGTGCCAGCAGCCCCCGGGGCAGCCACTCCTACGAGCAGTACTTC.

The chain is built from TRBV3-1 (or the pseudogene TRBV3-2) and TRBJ1-4; D is uncertain. The CDR3 is made up of 16 amino acids. Germline V gene data show CDR1 as LGHDT and CDR2 as YNNKEL (reference sequence). Deletions cut 0 bases from V and 0 bases from J, with 8 bases between. The CDR3 here is CASSQDLGTTNEKLFF. CDR3 in DNA: TGTGCCAGCAGCCAAGACCTGGGGACAACTAATGAAAAACTGTTTTTT.

This rearrangement joins TRBV5-5 to TRBJ2-7; 8 nucleotides line up with TRBD1. CDR1 is SGHKS, CDR2 YYEKEE, per germline (reference sequence). The V segment lost 1 base and the J segment 3 bases; nucleotides outside the gene matches: 6. The CDR3 has 15 residues. The CDR3 nucleotides read TGTGCCAGCAGCTTGCTTGGGACAGGTAGCTACGAGCAGTACTTC. Translated, it gives CASSLLGTGSYEQYF.

V usage is TRBV19 and J usage is TRBJ2-2; unclear D gene. The V end was cut by 5 bases, the J end by 7 bases, with 14 bases between. Germline V gene sequence: CDR1 LNHDA, CDR2 SQIVND (reference sequence). The CDR3 runs 14 residues. The CDR3 coding sequence is TGTGCCAGTAGTGGGCAGGCGACGGGCGGGGAGCTGTTTTTT. This translates into CASSGQATGGELFF.

V usage is TRBV28 and J usage is TRBJ1-2; D possibly corresponds to TRBD1 (5 bases). CDR3 length: 15 residues. V lost 4 bases to trimming and J lost 0 bases, with 12 bases between them. The V gene's germline CDR1 is MDHEN and CDR2 SYDVKM. CDR3 DNA sequence: TGTGCCAGCAGTTCGGGGACGCGAGCTAACTATGGCTACACCTTC. Translated, it gives CASSSGTRANYGYTF.